These T cell receptor beta chains were read from a single sample in a study of blood T cell repertoires in COVID-19. Clones were read by immunoSEQ multiplex PCR, and TCRdb kept only the in-frame ones, dropping some. The sample includes 200,000 to 300,000 clones, about 79% of them seen just once. The sequenced sample consisted of peripheral blood. The receptors originated from a middle-aged man who had recovered from COVID-19. The CDR3 runs from the conserved cysteine through the conserved F or W. Fields, in order: V gene, J gene, clone size, D gene, CDR3 DNA, CDR3 protein. A D gene is named only where the DNA matches it firmly. Clone size is shown for a subset of rows, as once, few, many or a class of expanded clone.

V gene: TRBV5-4; J gene: TRBJ2-1; clone size: -; D gene: TRBD2; CDR3 DNA: TGTGCCAGCAGCCCACAGCGGGGGGGAAACTACAATGAGCAGTTCTTC; CDR3 protein: CASSPQRGGNYNEQFF
V gene: TRBV10-2; J gene: TRBJ2-1; clone size: -; D gene: -; CDR3 DNA: TGCGCCACCCGACAGCTATCGGTGGTAAATGAGCAGTTCTTC; CDR3 protein: CATRQLSVVNEQFF
V gene: TRBV2; J gene: TRBJ2-7; clone size: -; D gene: TRBD1; CDR3 DNA: TGTGCCAGCAATAGACAGGGGATCGTCTACGAGCAGTACTTC; CDR3 protein: CASNRQGIVYEQYF
V gene: TRBV9; J gene: TRBJ1-2; clone size: -; D gene: TRBD1; CDR3 DNA: TGTGCCAGCAGTGAAACCGGGACAGGGGTGGCGGGGTTCTCCTACACCTTC; CDR3 protein: CASSETGTGVAGFSYTF
V gene: TRBV7-2; J gene: TRBJ1-1; clone size: -; D gene: TRBD1; CDR3 DNA: TGTGCCAGCAGCTTAGGAGGACAGGGGTTCACTGAAGCTTTCTTT; CDR3 protein: CASSLGGQGFTEAFF
V gene: TRBV5-1; J gene: TRBJ2-3; clone size: -; D gene: -; CDR3 DNA: TGCGCCAGCAGCCCGAGGGCAGTCACGGTCTCTAGCACAGATACGCAGTATTTT; CDR3 protein: CASSPRAVTVSSTDTQYF
V gene: TRBV11-2; J gene: TRBJ2-7; clone size: -; D gene: -; CDR3 DNA: TGTGCCAGCAGCTTAGATTATCGGACTGTTCTCTACGAGCAGTACTTC; CDR3 protein: CASSLDYRTVLYEQYF
V gene: TRBV11-2; J gene: TRBJ2-2; clone size: few; D gene: -; CDR3 DNA: TGTGCCAGCAGCCCCTCCGGGGAGCTGTTTTTT; CDR3 protein: CASSPSGELFF
V gene: TRBV24-1; J gene: TRBJ2-3; clone size: -; D gene: TRBD2; CDR3 DNA: TGTGCCACCAGTGACCCAACTAGCGGGAGTTTAGATACGCAGTATTTT; CDR3 protein: CATSDPTSGSLDTQYF
V gene: TRBV5-5; J gene: TRBJ2-5; clone size: -; D gene: TRBD2; CDR3 DNA: TGTGCCAGCAGCTCCCCCGGGACTACCGGAGAGACCCAGTACTTC; CDR3 protein: CASSSPGTTGETQYF
V gene: TRBV4-3; J gene: TRBJ1-1; clone size: -; D gene: -; CDR3 DNA: TGCGCCAGCAGCCAAGATTTGGCAGGGTTCTCTACTGAAGCTTTCTTT; CDR3 protein: CASSQDLAGFSTEAFF
V gene: TRBV12-3/TRBV12-4; J gene: TRBJ2-1; clone size: once; D gene: TRBD2; CDR3 DNA: TGTGCCAGCAGTTTAGTGGGGGGGGACCAGTTCTTC; CDR3 protein: CASSLVGGDQFF
V gene: TRBV5-5; J gene: TRBJ1-3; clone size: few; D gene: TRBD1; CDR3 DNA: TGTGCCAGCAGCTTTAGTGACAGGGTCTCTGGAAACACCATATATTTT; CDR3 protein: CASSFSDRVSGNTIYF
V gene: TRBV4-1; J gene: TRBJ2-2; clone size: -; D gene: TRBD2; CDR3 DNA: TGCGCCAGCAGCCAACGGACTAGCGGGAGAACGAACACCGGGGAGCTGTTTTTT; CDR3 protein: CASSQRTSGRTNTGELFF
V gene: TRBV4-1; J gene: TRBJ1-6; clone size: -; D gene: -; CDR3 DNA: TGCGCCAGCAGCCATCCCGGACAGTCGAATTCACCCCTCCACTTT; CDR3 protein: CASSHPGQSNSPLHF
V gene: TRBV19; J gene: TRBJ2-7; clone size: once; D gene: TRBD1; CDR3 DNA: TGTGCCAGTAGTATAGGACAGGGTGCCTACGAGCAGTACTTC; CDR3 protein: CASSIGQGAYEQYF
V gene: TRBV6-2/TRBV6-3; J gene: TRBJ1-5; clone size: -; D gene: -; CDR3 DNA: TGTGCCAGCAGTTCACACAGGGCGGAGGGCAATCAGCCCCAGCATTTT; CDR3 protein: CASSSHRAEGNQPQHF
V gene: TRBV5-5; J gene: TRBJ2-5; clone size: -; D gene: -; CDR3 DNA: TGTGCCAGCAGCCCCAAGGGGGAGACCCAGTACTTC; CDR3 protein: CASSPKGETQYF
V gene: TRBV5-6; J gene: TRBJ1-3; clone size: -; D gene: -; CDR3 DNA: TGTGCCAGCAGCTTGGTAGCAGGGGTCTCTGGAAACACCATATATTTT; CDR3 protein: CASSLVAGVSGNTIYF
V gene: TRBV5-6; J gene: TRBJ1-5; clone size: -; D gene: -; CDR3 DNA: TGTGCCAGCAGCTTTCAAGGGGATCAGCCCCAGCATTTT; CDR3 protein: CASSFQGDQPQHF
V gene: TRBV7-2; J gene: TRBJ1-5; clone size: -; D gene: -; CDR3 DNA: TGTGCCAGCAGCTCTTGGCTGGGAGGGGCAAGTCAGCCCCAGCATTTT; CDR3 protein: CASSSWLGGASQPQHF
V gene: TRBV7-2; J gene: TRBJ2-5; clone size: -; D gene: -; CDR3 DNA: TGTGCCAGCAGCCGCAACCCCCTTCAGGGGAACCAAGAGACCCAGTACTTC; CDR3 protein: CASSRNPLQGNQETQYF
V gene: TRBV29-1; J gene: TRBJ1-2; clone size: -; D gene: TRBD1; CDR3 DNA: TGCAGCGTGGCAGGGGGCCGTAACTATGGCTACACCTTC; CDR3 protein: CSVAGGRNYGYTF
V gene: TRBV24-1; J gene: TRBJ2-7; clone size: -; D gene: TRBD2; CDR3 DNA: TGTGCCACCAGTGATTTGCAGGGACTAGAGAAGAGCTCCTACGAGCAGTACTTC; CDR3 protein: CATSDLQGLEKSSYEQYF
V gene: TRBV10-1; J gene: TRBJ1-5; clone size: -; D gene: TRBD1; CDR3 DNA: TGCGCCAGCAGCCGGGACAGAAATCAGCCCCAGCATTTT; CDR3 protein: CASSRDRNQPQHF
V gene: TRBV19; J gene: TRBJ2-7; clone size: -; D gene: TRBD1; CDR3 DNA: TGTGCCAGTAGTCAACAGGGGGCTTCCTACGAGCAGTACTTC; CDR3 protein: CASSQQGASYEQYF
V gene: TRBV5-1; J gene: TRBJ2-1; clone size: -; D gene: TRBD2; CDR3 DNA: TGCGCCAGCAGCCTTCGACTAGCGGCCTTGGGTGAGCAGTTCTTC; CDR3 protein: CASSLRLAALGEQFF
V gene: TRBV6-5; J gene: TRBJ2-7; clone size: once; D gene: -; CDR3 DNA: TGTGCCAGCAGTTTCCGCCGGGGGTCGGGGCCCTCCGAGCAGTACTTC; CDR3 protein: CASSFRRGSGPSEQYF
V gene: TRBV2; J gene: TRBJ2-1; clone size: -; D gene: TRBD2; CDR3 DNA: TGTGCCAGCAGTGGGCTAGCGGCCTCCACGGGGGTCAATGAGCAGTTCTTC; CDR3 protein: CASSGLAASTGVNEQFF
V gene: TRBV11-3; J gene: TRBJ2-1; clone size: -; D gene: -; CDR3 DNA: TGTGCCAGCAGCCCCCGGGAGACCTCCTACAATGAGCAGTTCTTC; CDR3 protein: CASSPRETSYNEQFF
V gene: TRBV9; J gene: TRBJ1-1; clone size: once; D gene: -; CDR3 DNA: TGTGCCAGCAGCGTAGCCAGTATGAACACTGAAGCTTTCTTT; CDR3 protein: CASSVASMNTEAFF
V gene: TRBV27; J gene: TRBJ2-5; clone size: -; D gene: TRBD1; CDR3 DNA: TGTGCCAGCAGCCCGACAGGGCTAGAGACCCAGTACTTC; CDR3 protein: CASSPTGLETQYF
V gene: TRBV4-3; J gene: TRBJ2-5; clone size: -; D gene: -; CDR3 DNA: TGCGCCAGCAGCCAAGATCCCACCCGGGGGGAGACCCAGTACTTC; CDR3 protein: CASSQDPTRGETQYF
V gene: TRBV3-1/TRBV3-2; J gene: TRBJ1-1; clone size: -; D gene: -; CDR3 DNA: TGTGCCAGCAGCCAAGATCCAACATACAACACTGAAGCTTTCTTT; CDR3 protein: CASSQDPTYNTEAFF
V gene: TRBV2; J gene: TRBJ1-1; clone size: -; D gene: -; CDR3 DNA: TGTGCCAGCAGCTTCATAGTCGGCACTGAAGCTTTCTTT; CDR3 protein: CASSFIVGTEAFF
V gene: TRBV5-4; J gene: TRBJ2-3; clone size: -; D gene: -; CDR3 DNA: TGTGCCAGCAGCTTGCGTACAGGGAACACAGATACGCAGTATTTT; CDR3 protein: CASSLRTGNTDTQYF
V gene: TRBV27; J gene: TRBJ2-7; clone size: -; D gene: TRBD1; CDR3 DNA: TGTGCCAGCAGTTCCCGGGACAGGGGCGGGAAGTACGAGCAGTACTTC; CDR3 protein: CASSSRDRGGKYEQYF
V gene: TRBV5-1; J gene: TRBJ2-1; clone size: -; D gene: TRBD1; CDR3 DNA: TGCGCCAGCAGCCAACAGACAGGGCCCTACAATGAGCAGTTCTTC; CDR3 protein: CASSQQTGPYNEQFF
V gene: TRBV7-9; J gene: TRBJ2-7; clone size: few; D gene: TRBD1; CDR3 DNA: TGTGCCAGCAGCCCGTCTCGGGGACAGGGGGCTAGCGGGAGACTTGAGCAGTACTTC; CDR3 protein: CASSPSRGQGASGRLEQYF
V gene: TRBV12-5; J gene: TRBJ2-1; clone size: -; D gene: -; CDR3 DNA: TGTGCTAGTGGTTTGGTACTTTGGCAAGACTCATACAATGAGCAGTTCTTC; CDR3 protein: CASGLVLWQDSYNEQFF
V gene: TRBV5-1; J gene: TRBJ2-7; clone size: -; D gene: TRBD2; CDR3 DNA: TGCGCCAGCAGCTTGGAACCCAGCGGGACTAGGATCGGGTACGAGCAGTACTTC; CDR3 protein: CASSLEPSGTRIGYEQYF
V gene: TRBV2; J gene: TRBJ2-2; clone size: -; D gene: TRBD1; CDR3 DNA: TGTGCCAGCTGGGGCAGGGGGCGGAACACCGGGGAGCTGTTTTTT; CDR3 protein: CASWGRGRNTGELFF
V gene: TRBV6-1; J gene: TRBJ2-7; clone size: -; D gene: TRBD1; CDR3 DNA: TGTGCCAGCAGTGATAGACAGGGAAGGGGCGAGCAGTACTTC; CDR3 protein: CASSDRQGRGEQYF
V gene: TRBV5-1; J gene: TRBJ2-1; clone size: -; D gene: TRBD2; CDR3 DNA: TGCGCCAGCAGCTTGGGCCTACTAGCGGGGGCTCCCAATGAGCAGTTCTTC; CDR3 protein: CASSLGLLAGAPNEQFF
V gene: TRBV18; J gene: TRBJ2-3; clone size: -; D gene: -; CDR3 DNA: TGTGCCAGCTCACGACCCCCAGGGTACGGCACAGATACGCAGTATTTT; CDR3 protein: CASSRPPGYGTDTQYF
V gene: TRBV30; J gene: TRBJ2-7; clone size: -; D gene: TRBD1; CDR3 DNA: TGTGCCTATACCTCCGGGACAGGGGTCTACGAGCAGTACTTC; CDR3 protein: CAYTSGTGVYEQYF
V gene: TRBV30; J gene: TRBJ2-1; clone size: -; D gene: -; CDR3 DNA: TGTGCCTGGAGTGTACGCGGCCACACGCTGCGGGAGCAGTTCTTC; CDR3 protein: CAWSVRGHTLREQFF
V gene: TRBV5-1; J gene: TRBJ2-1; clone size: -; D gene: TRBD2; CDR3 DNA: TGCGCCAGCAGCTTGGGCTCACTAGCGGGAGCGGGAAATGAGCAGTTCTTC; CDR3 protein: CASSLGSLAGAGNEQFF
V gene: TRBV6-1; J gene: TRBJ1-5; clone size: -; D gene: TRBD1; CDR3 DNA: TGTGCCACCACAGGGGGCGAAGCGCAGCCCCAGCATTTT; CDR3 protein: CATTGGEAQPQHF
V gene: TRBV11-2; J gene: TRBJ2-7; clone size: -; D gene: -; CDR3 DNA: TGTGCCAGCAGGACGAACGAGGCCTACGAGCAGTACTTC; CDR3 protein: CASRTNEAYEQYF
V gene: TRBV7-8; J gene: TRBJ1-4; clone size: -; D gene: -; CDR3 DNA: TGTGCCAGCAGCTTAGTCAGGGGCGCAGATGAAAAACTGTTTTTT; CDR3 protein: CASSLVRGADEKLFF
V gene: TRBV27; J gene: TRBJ2-1; clone size: -; D gene: -; CDR3 DNA: TGTGCCAGCAGCCGGGACATCTCCTACAATGAGCAGTTCTTC; CDR3 protein: CASSRDISYNEQFF
V gene: TRBV7-7; J gene: TRBJ2-3; clone size: -; D gene: TRBD2; CDR3 DNA: TGTGCTAGCAGCCCGGGACTAGCGGGGGTGGCAGATACGCAGTATTTT; CDR3 protein: CASSPGLAGVADTQYF
V gene: TRBV9; J gene: TRBJ2-3; clone size: -; D gene: -; CDR3 DNA: TGTGCCAGCAGCGTAGGTCGAGCGGGCACAGATACGCAGTATTTT; CDR3 protein: CASSVGRAGTDTQYF
V gene: TRBV5-6; J gene: TRBJ2-7; clone size: -; D gene: TRBD1; CDR3 DNA: TGTGCCAGCAGGGGACAGACGGACTACGAGCAGTACTTC; CDR3 protein: CASRGQTDYEQYF
V gene: TRBV7-8; J gene: TRBJ1-3; clone size: -; D gene: -; CDR3 DNA: TGTGCCAGCAGCATCTTGGGACACGCAAGCTCTGGAAACACCATATATTTT; CDR3 protein: CASSILGHASSGNTIYF
V gene: TRBV19; J gene: TRBJ1-6; clone size: -; D gene: -; CDR3 DNA: TGTGCCAGTAGTACCAGGGACTATAATTCACCCCTCCACTTT; CDR3 protein: CASSTRDYNSPLHF
V gene: TRBV7-9; J gene: TRBJ2-5; clone size: -; D gene: TRBD2; CDR3 DNA: TGTGCCAGCAGCTTACTAGCGGGGGGCGGGGAGACCCAGTACTTC; CDR3 protein: CASSLLAGGGETQYF
V gene: TRBV3-1/TRBV3-2; J gene: TRBJ2-1; clone size: few; D gene: TRBD1; CDR3 DNA: TGTGCCAGCAGCCAAACAGGGGGCGCCTACAATGAGCAGTTCTTC; CDR3 protein: CASSQTGGAYNEQFF